The TCR beta chain described here comes from a study of shared clonotypes between healthy human individuals. Points from the study as a whole: Estimated richness was generally greater in naive than memory subsets. Investigators expected sequencing depth to affect clonotype sharing among donors.

On this clone: What it binds is not known. Other nucleotide sequences in the sample specify the same CDR3.

Investigators divided CD4+ cells into CD45RA+ naive and CD45RA-negative memory subsets. Deletions cut 3 bases from V and 0 bases from J, with 2 bases between. Germline loops: CDR1 KGHSH, CDR2 LQKENI. The length of the CDR3 is 12 residues. TCRdb's table, derived via immunoSEQ multiplex PCR, lists solely in-frame clones and lacks some. The sample holds about a million clones, approximately 76% seen once. The clonotype comes from a man younger than 35 in good health. The specimen sequenced was memory CD4+ T cells sorted from blood. Subset denoted: CD45RA-negative fraction. V is TRBV18 and J is TRBJ1-1, with D uncertain. The CDR3 sequence: CASSPMNTEAFF. CDR3 sequence (DNA): TGTGCCAGCTCACCCATGAACACTGAAGCTTTCTTT.